This TCR beta chain was captured in a study of PD-L1 blockade in urothelial cancer. This clone was detected only once. Libraries were prepared by immunoSEQ multiplex PCR; TCRdb keeps only in-frame clonotypes and omits some of them. The sample has about 74,000 clones; 75% to 90% are singletons. The germline V gene encodes CDR1 SGHTA and CDR2 FQGNSA. V lost 5 bases to trimming and J lost 9 bases, with 17 bases between them. The CDR3 sequence is 14 residues long. Time point specified: pretreatment peripheral blood. The material sequenced was PBMCs, taken around atezolizumab (anti-PD-L1) treatment. The TCR comes from a man in his 70s with urothelial cancer. The chain has TRBV7-2 and TRBJ2-1, with a possible D match to TRBD2 (6 bases). The CDR3 region is CASSATRRVGEQFF. The CDR3 DNA reads TGTGCCAGCAGCGCGACTAGGAGGGTTGGTGAGCAGTTCTTC.